This T cell receptor (beta chain) was identified in a study of blood T cells in healthy people across ages. The second PCR ran about 6 to 12 cycles with a sample-barcoded 5' primer and J-beta primers. Every sample gave at least 2.5 million paired-end reads containing CDR3. TCRdb independently ran MiXCR on the 5' RACE reads; one entry per CDR3 protein. Among about 970,000 distinct CDR3 sequences listed, 45% to 60% were seen once. Overall study results and limits: PBMC samples, being unsorted, prevented any conclusive comparison of naive and antigen-experienced cells. A strong correlation was seen between TCR beta diversity and naive T cell percentage.

Peripheral blood, about 10 milliliters per donor, was collected. The V gene's germline CDR1 is SQVTM and CDR2 ANQGSEA. The CDR3 spans 13 residues. Deletions cut 3 bases from V and 3 bases from J, with 12 bases between. This clonotype was found a few times. Its specificity is not known. This TCR was recovered from an older woman in good health. Input material: blood. The V gene is TRBV29-1, the J gene TRBJ2-7; tentatively, D is TRBD1 (5 bases). The CDR3 protein is CSVEAQGIYEQYF. The CDR3 DNA sequence: TGCAGCGTTGAGGCTCAGGGAATCTACGAGCAGTACTTC.